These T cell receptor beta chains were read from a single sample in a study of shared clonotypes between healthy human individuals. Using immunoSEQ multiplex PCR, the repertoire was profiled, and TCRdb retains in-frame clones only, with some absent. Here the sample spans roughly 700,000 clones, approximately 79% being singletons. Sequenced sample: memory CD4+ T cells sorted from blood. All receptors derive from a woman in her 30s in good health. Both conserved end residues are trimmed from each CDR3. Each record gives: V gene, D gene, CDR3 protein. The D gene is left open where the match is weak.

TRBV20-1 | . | SAKRAHEQF
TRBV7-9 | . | ASRSRTSNTGELF
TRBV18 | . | ASSPASGSRNTGELF
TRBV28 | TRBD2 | ASREGTSSGELF
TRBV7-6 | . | ASSLAGTPYEQY
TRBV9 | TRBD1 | ASSSRDRAGSTEAF
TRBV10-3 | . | AIRKGDYEQY
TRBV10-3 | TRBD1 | AIRDRDRGTYEQY
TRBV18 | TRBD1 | ASSPQLGTGADEQY
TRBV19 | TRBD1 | ASSINVQGAGEKLF
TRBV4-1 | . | ASSRQEIGYGYT
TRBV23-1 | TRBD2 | ASRYGLVSSRGETQY
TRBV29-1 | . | SVKHINTEAF
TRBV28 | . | ASRDGSLPGGYT
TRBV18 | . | ASSPTTANTEAF
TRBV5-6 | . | ASSSLGGVSEQY
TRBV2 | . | ASSDGFTDTQY
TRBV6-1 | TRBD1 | ASTYGTGEREQY